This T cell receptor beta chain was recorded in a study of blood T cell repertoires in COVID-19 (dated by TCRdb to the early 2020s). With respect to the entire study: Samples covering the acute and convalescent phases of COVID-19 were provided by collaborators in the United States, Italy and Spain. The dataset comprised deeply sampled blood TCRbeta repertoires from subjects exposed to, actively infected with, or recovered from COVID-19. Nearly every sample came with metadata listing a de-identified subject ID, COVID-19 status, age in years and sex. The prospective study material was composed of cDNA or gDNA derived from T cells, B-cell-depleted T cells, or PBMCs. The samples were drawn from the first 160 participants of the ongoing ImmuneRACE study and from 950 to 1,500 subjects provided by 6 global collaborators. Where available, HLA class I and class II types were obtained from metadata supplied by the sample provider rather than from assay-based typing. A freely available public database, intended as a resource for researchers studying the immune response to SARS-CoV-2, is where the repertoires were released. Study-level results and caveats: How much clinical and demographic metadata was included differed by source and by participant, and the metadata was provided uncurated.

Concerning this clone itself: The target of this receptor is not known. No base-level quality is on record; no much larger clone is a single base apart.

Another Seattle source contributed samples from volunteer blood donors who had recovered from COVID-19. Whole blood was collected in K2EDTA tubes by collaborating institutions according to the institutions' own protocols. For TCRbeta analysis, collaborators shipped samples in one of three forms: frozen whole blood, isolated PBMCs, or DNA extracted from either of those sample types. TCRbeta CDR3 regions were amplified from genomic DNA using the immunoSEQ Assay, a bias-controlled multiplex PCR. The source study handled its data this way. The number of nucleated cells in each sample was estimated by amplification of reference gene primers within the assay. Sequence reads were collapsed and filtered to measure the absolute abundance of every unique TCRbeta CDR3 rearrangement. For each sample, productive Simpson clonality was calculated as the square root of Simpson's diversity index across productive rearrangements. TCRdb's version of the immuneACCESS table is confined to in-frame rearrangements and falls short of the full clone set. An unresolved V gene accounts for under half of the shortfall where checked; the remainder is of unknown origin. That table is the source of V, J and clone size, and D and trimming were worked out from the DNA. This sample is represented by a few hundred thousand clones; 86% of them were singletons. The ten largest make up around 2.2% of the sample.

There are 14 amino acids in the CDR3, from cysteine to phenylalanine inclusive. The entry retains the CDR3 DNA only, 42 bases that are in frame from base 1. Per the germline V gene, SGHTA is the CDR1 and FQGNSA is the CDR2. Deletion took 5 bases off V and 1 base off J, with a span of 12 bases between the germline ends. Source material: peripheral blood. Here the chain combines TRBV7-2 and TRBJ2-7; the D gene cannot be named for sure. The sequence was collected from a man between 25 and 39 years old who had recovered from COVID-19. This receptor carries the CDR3 CASSEAPLSYEQYF. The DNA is TGTGCCAGCAGCGAGGCCCCCCTATCCTACGAGCAGTACTTC.